This TCR beta chain was profiled in a study of blood T cell repertoires in COVID-19. Whole-study context: Acute and convalescent COVID-19 specimens originated in the United States, Italy and Spain.

The CDR3 covers 14 residues. V gave up 1 base and J gave up 5 bases, with 9 bases separating them. The V gene's germline CDR1 is LNHDA and CDR2 SQIVND (reference sequence). In the original workflow: Amplifying reference gene primers gave estimates of nucleated cell counts. Using immunoSEQ multiplex PCR, the repertoire was profiled, and TCRdb retains in-frame clones only, with some absent. D and trimming were read from the DNA, whereas the V and J calls and clone size are those reported in that table. Of 99,000 or so clones listed, roughly 80% are singletons. The sample comprised peripheral blood. This TCR was recovered from a woman aged 70-85 years with acute or convalescent COVID-19. The chain joins TRBV19 to TRBJ2-1, with D uncertain. In nucleotides, the CDR3 is TGTGCCAGTAGTATAGGTTTCGGAGACAATGAGCAGTTCTTC. Protein product: CASSIGFGDNEQFF.